Below, 9 T cell receptor beta chains from the same sample are listed, as sequenced in a study of T-cell memory formation after mild COVID-19. TCRdb processed the 5' RACE reads anew with MiXCR; each CDR3 protein has one entry. The sample carries about 290,000 distinct CDR3 sequences, about 16% recorded once. Input material: PBMCs or a T cell subset sorted from them (not recorded which). All receptors derive from a man younger than 30 who had mild COVID-19 (a few samples of this study predate the infection). Cell type and time point are not known.

The chain is built from TRBV20-1 and TRBJ2-7; D perhaps matches TRBD2 (5 bases). CDR3 length: 13 residues. V lost 3 bases to trimming and J lost 2 bases, with 11 bases between them. Germline CDR1 reads DFQATT; CDR2 reads SNEGSKA (reference sequence). CDR3 region: CSARPGGAYEQYV. The CDR3 DNA follows: TGCAGTGCTAGGCCAGGAGGAGCCTACGAGCAGTACGTC.

V and J are TRBV5-1 and TRBJ2-2; D ambiguous. Germline V CDR1 and CDR2: SGHRS, YFSETQ. This CDR3 spans 14 amino acids. The ends were cut back, 0 bases at V and 3 bases at J, with 6 bases in the middle. The CDR3: CASSLEQYTGELFF. The CDR3 region has the DNA TGCGCCAGCAGCTTGGAGCAGTACACCGGGGAGCTGTTTTTT.

The CDR3 nucleotides read TGTGCCAGCAGCTTCAACGGAGTAGGCACCGGGGAGCTGTTTTTT. Amino acid sequence: CASSFNGVGTGELFF. The chain combines TRBV7-3 with TRBJ2-2; D gene ambiguous. The V gene lost 3 bases and the J gene lost 4 bases, with 12 bases spanning the gap. There are 15 residues in the CDR3. The germline CDR1 and CDR2 sequences are SGHTA and FQGTGA. Based on the CDR3 plus reference TRBV7-3 and TRBJ2-2, the full variable domain is GAGVSQTPSNKVTEKGKYVELRCDPISGHTALYWYRQSLGQGPEFLIYFQGTGAADDSGLPNDRFFAVRPEGSVSTLKIQRTERGDSAVYLCASSFNGVGTGELFFGEGSRLTVL.

As to this clonotype: Mismatch with germline at one junction end may stem from a read error. CDR3 in amino acids: CASSTQGSYSSPLHF. Written as DNA, the CDR3 is TGTGCCAGCAGCACACAGGGGTCCTATAGTTCACCCCTCCACTTT. J is TRBJ1-6 and V is TRBV9; 7 bases are shared with TRBD1. This CDR3 region has 15 residues. Germline values: CDR1 SGDLS, CDR2 YYNGEE. The full variable domain, its missing parts supplied by reference TRBV9 and TRBJ1-6, is DSGVTQTPKHLITATGQRVTLRCSPRSGDLSVYWYQQSLDQGLQFLIQYYNGEERAKGNILERFSAQQFPDLHSELNLSSLELGDSALYFCASSTQGSYSSPLHFGNGTRLTVT.

This clonotype has a handful of counts. The rearrangement uses TRBV12-3 or TRBV12-4 and TRBJ2-1; D might be TRBD2 (5 bases). The CDR3 runs 10 residues. V was shortened by 8 bases and J by 10 bases, with 9 bases between the two germline ends. CDR3 protein: CASGSGEQFF. The CDR3 region has the DNA TGTGCCAGCGGGTCGGGAGAGCAGTTCTTC.

This sequence joins TRBV5-1 and TRBJ2-3; D remains ambiguous. The CDR3 contains 15 residues. V dropped 4 bases and J dropped 2 bases, with 14 bases sitting between them. Germline V CDR1 and CDR2: SGHRS, YFSETQ. The CDR3 bases are TGCGCCAGCAGCCCGAGCGCTCCTGCCACAGATACGCAGTATTTT. Amino acid sequence: CASSPSAPATDTQYF.

CDR3 bases: TGTGCCAGCAGACTTAGACAGTTAGGCTACACCTTC. Its translation is CASRLRQLGYTF. The rearrangement links TRBV12-3 or TRBV12-4 to TRBJ1-2, with D possibly TRBD1 on 5 matching bases. This CDR3 has 12 residues. Trimming left V 6 bases short and J 8 bases short, with 13 bases between.

This clonotype was recorded many times. The chain combines TRBV7-2 with TRBJ1-1, with D possibly TRBD1 on 5 matching bases. The CDR3 is 14 residues long. Trimming took off 2 bases at V and 0 bases at J, with 7 bases between the two ends. Germline V CDR1 and CDR2: SGHTA, FQGNSA. For the CDR3, the DNA is TGTGCCAGCAGCTTAAAAGGGGTGAACACTGAAGCTTTCTTT. Amino acids: CASSLKGVNTEAFF.

This chain connects TRBV20-1 to TRBJ2-1; 10 bases align to TRBD1. After removal of 6 bases from V and 6 bases from J, the junction contained 11 bases not matched to a gene. Germline V gives CDR1 DFQATT, CDR2 SNEGSKA (reference sequence). The length of the CDR3 is 15 residues. DNA of the CDR3: TGCAGTGCACACGCCGGGACAGGGGCCCCCAATGAGCAGTTCTTC. Protein product: CSAHAGTGAPNEQFF.